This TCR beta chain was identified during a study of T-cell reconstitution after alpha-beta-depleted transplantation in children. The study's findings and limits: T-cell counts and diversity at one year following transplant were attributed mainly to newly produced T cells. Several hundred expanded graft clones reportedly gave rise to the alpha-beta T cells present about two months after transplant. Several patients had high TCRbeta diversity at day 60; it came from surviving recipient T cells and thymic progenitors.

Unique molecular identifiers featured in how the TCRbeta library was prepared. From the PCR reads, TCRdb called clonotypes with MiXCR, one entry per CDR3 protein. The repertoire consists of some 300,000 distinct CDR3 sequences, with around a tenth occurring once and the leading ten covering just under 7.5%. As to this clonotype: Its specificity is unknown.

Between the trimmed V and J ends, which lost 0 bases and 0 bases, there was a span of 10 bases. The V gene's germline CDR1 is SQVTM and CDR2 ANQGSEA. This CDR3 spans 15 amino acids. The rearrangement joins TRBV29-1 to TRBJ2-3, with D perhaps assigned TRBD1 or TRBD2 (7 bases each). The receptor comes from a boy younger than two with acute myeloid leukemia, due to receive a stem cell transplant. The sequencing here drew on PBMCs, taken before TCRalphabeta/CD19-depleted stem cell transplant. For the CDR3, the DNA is TGCAGCGTTGAAGATCAGGGGGGGAGCACAGATACGCAGTATTTT. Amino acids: CSVEDQGGSTDTQYF.